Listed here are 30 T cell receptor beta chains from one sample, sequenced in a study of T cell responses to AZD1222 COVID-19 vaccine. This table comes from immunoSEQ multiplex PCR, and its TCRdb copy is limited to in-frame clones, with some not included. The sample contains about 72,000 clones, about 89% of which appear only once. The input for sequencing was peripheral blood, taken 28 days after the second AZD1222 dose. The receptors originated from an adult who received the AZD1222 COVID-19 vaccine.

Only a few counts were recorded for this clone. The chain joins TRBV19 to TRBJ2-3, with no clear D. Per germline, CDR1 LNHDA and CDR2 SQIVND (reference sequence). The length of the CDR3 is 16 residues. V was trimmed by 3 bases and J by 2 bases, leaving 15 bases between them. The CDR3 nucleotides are TGTGCCAGTAGTATCTTTACCAGTACGCACACAGATACGCAGTATTTT. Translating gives CASSIFTSTHTDTQYF. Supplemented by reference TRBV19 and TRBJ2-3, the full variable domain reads DGGITQSPKYLFRKEGQNVTLSCEQNLNHDAMYWYRQDPGQGLRLIYYSQIVNDFQKGDIAEGYSVSREKKESFPLTVTSAQKNPTAFYLCASSIFTSTHTDTQYFGPGTRLTVL.

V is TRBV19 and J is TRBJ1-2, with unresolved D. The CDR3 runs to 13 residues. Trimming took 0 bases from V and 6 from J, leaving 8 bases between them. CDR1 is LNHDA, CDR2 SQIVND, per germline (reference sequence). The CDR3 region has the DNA TGTGCCAGTAGTATAGATGGGCGGGATGGCTACACCTTC. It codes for CASSIDGRDGYTF.

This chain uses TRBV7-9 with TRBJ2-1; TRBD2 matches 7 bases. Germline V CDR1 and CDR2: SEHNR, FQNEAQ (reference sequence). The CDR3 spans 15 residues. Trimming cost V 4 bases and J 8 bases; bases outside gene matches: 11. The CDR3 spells CASSSGKRGLHEQFF. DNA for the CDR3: TGTGCCAGCAGCTCCGGAAAGCGGGGCTTGCATGAGCAGTTCTTC.

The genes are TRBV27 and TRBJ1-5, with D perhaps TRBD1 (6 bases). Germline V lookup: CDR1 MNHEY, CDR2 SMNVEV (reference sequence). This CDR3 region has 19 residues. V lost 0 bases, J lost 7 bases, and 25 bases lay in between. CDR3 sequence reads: CASSLSGSSGGRTRQPQHF. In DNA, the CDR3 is TGTGCCAGCAGTTTATCGGGGAGTTCGGGGGGGCGTACAAGACAGCCCCAGCATTTT.

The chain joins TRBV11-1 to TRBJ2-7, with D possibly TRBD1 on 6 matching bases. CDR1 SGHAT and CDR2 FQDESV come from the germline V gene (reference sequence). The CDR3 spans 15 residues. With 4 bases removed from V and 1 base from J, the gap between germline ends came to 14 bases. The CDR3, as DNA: TGTGCCAGCAGCTCGTCGGACAGATTTTCCTACGAGCAGTACTTC. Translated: CASSSSDRFSYEQYF.

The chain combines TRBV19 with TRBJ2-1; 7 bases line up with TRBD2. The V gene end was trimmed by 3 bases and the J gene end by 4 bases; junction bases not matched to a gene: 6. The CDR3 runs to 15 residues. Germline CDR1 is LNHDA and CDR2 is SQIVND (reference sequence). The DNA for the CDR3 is TGTGCCAGTAGTATTCGTCCTAGCGGTTACAATGAGCAGTTCTTC. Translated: CASSIRPSGYNEQFF.

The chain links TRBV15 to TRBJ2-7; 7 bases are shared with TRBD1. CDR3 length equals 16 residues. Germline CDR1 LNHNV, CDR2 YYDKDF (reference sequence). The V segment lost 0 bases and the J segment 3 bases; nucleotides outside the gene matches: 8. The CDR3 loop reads CATSREGDRAFYEQYF. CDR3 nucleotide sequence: TGTGCCACCAGCAGAGAGGGAGACAGGGCCTTCTACGAGCAGTACTTC.

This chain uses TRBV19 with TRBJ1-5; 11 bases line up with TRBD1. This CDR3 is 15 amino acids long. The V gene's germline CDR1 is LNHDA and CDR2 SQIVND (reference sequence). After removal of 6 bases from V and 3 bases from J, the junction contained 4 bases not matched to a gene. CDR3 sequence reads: CASRLDRGPNQPQHF. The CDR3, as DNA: TGTGCCAGTAGATTGGACAGGGGGCCCAATCAGCCCCAGCATTTT.

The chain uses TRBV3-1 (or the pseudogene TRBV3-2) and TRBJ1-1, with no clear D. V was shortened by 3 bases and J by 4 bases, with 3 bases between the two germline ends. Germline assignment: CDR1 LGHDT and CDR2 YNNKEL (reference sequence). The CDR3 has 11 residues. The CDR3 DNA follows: TGTGCCAGCAGCCACAGCACTGAAGCTTTCTTT. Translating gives CASSHSTEAFF.

The CDR3 here is CASSPERGTQETQYF. The CDR3 DNA sequence: TGTGCCAGCAGCCCCGAGCGGGGTACCCAAGAGACCCAGTACTTC. The chain uses TRBV9 and TRBJ2-5; 7 positions agree with TRBD2. The CDR3 extends over 15 amino acids. J was trimmed by 1 base and V by 4 bases; bases with no gene match: 7. In germline, CDR1 is SGDLS, CDR2 YYNGEE. Looking up the rest from reference TRBV9 and TRBJ2-5 gives the full variable domain: DSGVTQTPKHLITATGQRVTLRCSPRSGDLSVYWYQQSLDQGLQFLIQYYNGEERAKGNILERFSAQQFPDLHSELNLSSLELGDSALYFCASSPERGTQETQYFGPGTRLLVL.

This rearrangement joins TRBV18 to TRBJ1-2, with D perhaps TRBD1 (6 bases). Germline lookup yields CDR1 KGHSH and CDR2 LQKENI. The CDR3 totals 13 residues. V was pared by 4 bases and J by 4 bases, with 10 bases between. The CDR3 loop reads CASSLGQGYGYTF. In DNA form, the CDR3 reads TGTGCCAGCTCACTGGGACAAGGCTATGGCTACACCTTC.

CDR3 coding DNA: TGTGCCAGCAGCTTACGAGAGGGCACGGCCTACGAGCAGTACTTC. Translation: CASSLREGTAYEQYF. The rearrangement joins TRBV7-7 to TRBJ2-7, with D possibly TRBD2 on 5 matching bases. CDR3 length: 15 residues. Deletions cut 2 bases from V and 2 bases from J, with 13 bases between. In germline, CDR1 is SSHAT, CDR2 FNYEAQ (reference sequence). The full variable domain, its missing parts supplied by reference TRBV7-7 and TRBJ2-7, is GAGVSQSPRYKVTKRGQDVTLRCDPISSHATLYWYQQALGQGPEFLTYFNYEAQPDKSGLPSDRFSAERPEGSISTLTIQRTEQRDSAMYRCASSLREGTAYEQYFGPGTRLTVT.

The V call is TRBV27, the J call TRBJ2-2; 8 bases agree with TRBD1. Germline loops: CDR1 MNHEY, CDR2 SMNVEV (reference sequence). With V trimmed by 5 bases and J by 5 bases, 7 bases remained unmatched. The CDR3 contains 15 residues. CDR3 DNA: TGTGCCAGCAGTCTAAGACAGGGGTTGACCGGGGAGCTGTTTTTT. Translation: CASSLRQGLTGELFF.

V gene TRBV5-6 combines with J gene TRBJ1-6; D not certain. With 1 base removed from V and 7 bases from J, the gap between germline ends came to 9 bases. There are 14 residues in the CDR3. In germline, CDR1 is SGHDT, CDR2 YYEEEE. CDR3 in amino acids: CASSLLTRNSPLHF. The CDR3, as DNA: TGTGCCAGCAGCTTGTTAACCAGAAATTCACCCCTCCACTTT.

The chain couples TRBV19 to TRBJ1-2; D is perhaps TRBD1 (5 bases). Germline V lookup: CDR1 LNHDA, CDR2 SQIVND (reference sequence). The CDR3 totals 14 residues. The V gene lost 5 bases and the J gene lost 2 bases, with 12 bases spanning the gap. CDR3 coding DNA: TGTGCCAGTAGTCCCGGGACGGAGAACTATGGCTACACCTTC. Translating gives CASSPGTENYGYTF. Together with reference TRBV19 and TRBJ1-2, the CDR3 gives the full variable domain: DGGITQSPKYLFRKEGQNVTLSCEQNLNHDAMYWYRQDPGQGLRLIYYSQIVNDFQKGDIAEGYSVSREKKESFPLTVTSAQKNPTAFYLCASSPGTENYGYTFGSGTRLTVV.

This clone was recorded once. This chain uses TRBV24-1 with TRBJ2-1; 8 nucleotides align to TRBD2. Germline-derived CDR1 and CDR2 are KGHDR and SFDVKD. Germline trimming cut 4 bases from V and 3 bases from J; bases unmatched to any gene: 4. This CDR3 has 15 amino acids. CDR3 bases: TGTGCCACCAGTGACGCGGGGGGCTTCTACAATGAGCAGTTCTTC. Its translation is CATSDAGGFYNEQFF.

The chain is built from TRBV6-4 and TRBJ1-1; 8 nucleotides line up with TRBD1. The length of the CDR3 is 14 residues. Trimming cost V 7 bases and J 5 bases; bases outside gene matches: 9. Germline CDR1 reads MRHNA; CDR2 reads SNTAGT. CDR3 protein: CASTPGQGRTEAFF. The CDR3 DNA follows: TGTGCCAGCACCCCCGGACAGGGACGAACTGAAGCTTTCTTT.

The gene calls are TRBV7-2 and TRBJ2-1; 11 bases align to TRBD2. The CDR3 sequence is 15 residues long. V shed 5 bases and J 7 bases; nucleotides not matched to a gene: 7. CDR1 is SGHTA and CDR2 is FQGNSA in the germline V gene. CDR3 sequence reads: CASSHGTSGPNEQFF. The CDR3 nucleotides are TGTGCCAGCAGCCACGGGACTAGCGGACCTAATGAGCAGTTCTTC.

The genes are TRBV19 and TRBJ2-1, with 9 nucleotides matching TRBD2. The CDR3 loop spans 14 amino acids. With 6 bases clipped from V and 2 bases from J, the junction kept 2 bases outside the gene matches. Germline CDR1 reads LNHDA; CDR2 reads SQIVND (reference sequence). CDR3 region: CASRSGRTYNEQFF. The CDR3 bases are TGTGCCAGTAGGAGCGGGAGGACCTACAATGAGCAGTTCTTC.

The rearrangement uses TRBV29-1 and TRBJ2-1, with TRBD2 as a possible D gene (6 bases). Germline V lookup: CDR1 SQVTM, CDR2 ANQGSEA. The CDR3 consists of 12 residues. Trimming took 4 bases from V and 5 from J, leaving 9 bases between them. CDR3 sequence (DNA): TGCAGCGTTGTGTTAGCGGACAATGAGCAGTTCTTC. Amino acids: CSVVLADNEQFF.

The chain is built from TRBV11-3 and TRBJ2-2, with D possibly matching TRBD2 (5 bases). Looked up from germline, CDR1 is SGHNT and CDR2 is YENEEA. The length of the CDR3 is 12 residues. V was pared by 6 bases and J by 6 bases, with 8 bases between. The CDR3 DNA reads TGTGCCAGCAGAGAGCGGCCCGGGGAGCTGTTTTTT. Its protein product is CASRERPGELFF.

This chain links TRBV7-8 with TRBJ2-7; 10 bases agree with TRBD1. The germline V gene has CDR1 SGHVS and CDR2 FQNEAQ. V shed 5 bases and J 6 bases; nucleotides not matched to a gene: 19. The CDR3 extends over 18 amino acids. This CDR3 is CASSRTTPYDRGRIEQYF. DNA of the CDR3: TGTGCCAGCAGCCGAACCACGCCATACGACAGGGGGCGAATCGAGCAGTACTTC.

The CDR3 region has the DNA TGTGCCAGCAGTTCCGTCGCAGGGGGGAGGTACGAGCAGTACTTC. Encoded protein: CASSSVAGGRYEQYF. The V and J genes are TRBV28 and TRBJ2-7, with a weak D call TRBD1 (7 bases). This CDR3 comprises 15 residues. Germline CDR1 and CDR2: MDHEN and SYDVKM. Trimming took 4 bases from V and 4 from J, leaving 17 bases between them.

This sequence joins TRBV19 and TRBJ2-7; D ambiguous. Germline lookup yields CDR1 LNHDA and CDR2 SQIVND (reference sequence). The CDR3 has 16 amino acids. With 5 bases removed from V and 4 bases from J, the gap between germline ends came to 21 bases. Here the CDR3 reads CASSFRHSADGYEQYF. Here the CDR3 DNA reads TGTGCCAGTAGTTTCCGTCACTCGGCAGATGGATACGAGCAGTACTTC.

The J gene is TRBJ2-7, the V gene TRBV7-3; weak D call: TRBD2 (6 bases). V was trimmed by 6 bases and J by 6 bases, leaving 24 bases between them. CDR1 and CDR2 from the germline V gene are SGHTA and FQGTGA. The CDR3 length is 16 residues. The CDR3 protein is CASSPVTRTDKLEQYF. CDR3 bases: TGTGCCAGCAGTCCAGTGACTAGAACGGACAAACTCGAGCAGTACTTC.

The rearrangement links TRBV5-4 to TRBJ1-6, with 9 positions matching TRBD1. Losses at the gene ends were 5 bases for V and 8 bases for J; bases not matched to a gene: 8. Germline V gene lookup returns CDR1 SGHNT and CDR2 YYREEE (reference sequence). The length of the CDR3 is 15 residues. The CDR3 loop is CASRTQGAGDSPLHF. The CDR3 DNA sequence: TGTGCCAGCAGAACACAGGGGGCAGGTGATTCACCCCTCCACTTT.

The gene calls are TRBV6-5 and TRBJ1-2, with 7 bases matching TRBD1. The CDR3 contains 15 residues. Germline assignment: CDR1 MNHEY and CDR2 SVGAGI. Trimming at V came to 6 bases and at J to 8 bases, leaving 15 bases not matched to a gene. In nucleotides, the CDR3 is TGTGCCAGCAGCCCAGACAGGGACCGCCCGGAAGGCTACACCTTC. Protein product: CASSPDRDRPEGYTF.

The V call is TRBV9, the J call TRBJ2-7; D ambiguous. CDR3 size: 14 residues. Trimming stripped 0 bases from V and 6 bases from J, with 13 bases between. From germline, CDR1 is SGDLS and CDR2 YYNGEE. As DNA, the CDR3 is TGTGCCAGCAGCGTAGGTGCTAGATCGGGCGAGCAGTACTTC. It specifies CASSVGARSGEQYF.

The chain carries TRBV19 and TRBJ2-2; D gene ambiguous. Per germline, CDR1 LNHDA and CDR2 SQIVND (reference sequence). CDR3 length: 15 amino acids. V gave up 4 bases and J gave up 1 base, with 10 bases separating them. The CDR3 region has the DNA TGTGCCAGTAGTAGCCCGGCAGAGAACACCGGGGAGCTGTTTTTT. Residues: CASSSPAENTGELFF.

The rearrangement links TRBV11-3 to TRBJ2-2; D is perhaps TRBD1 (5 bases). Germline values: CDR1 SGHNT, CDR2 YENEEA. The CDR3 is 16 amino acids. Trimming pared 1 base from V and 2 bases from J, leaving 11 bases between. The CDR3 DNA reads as TGTGCCAGCAGCTTAGGGGGCGACTTCAACACCGGGGAGCTGTTTTTT. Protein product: CASSLGGDFNTGELFF.